This T cell receptor beta chain stems from a study of blood T cell repertoires in COVID-19. For the study at large: PBMCs, B-cell-depleted T cells, or T cells provided the cDNA or gDNA that made up the material.

With 5 bases removed from V and 10 bases from J, the gap between germline ends came to 17 bases. In germline, CDR1 is SGHTA, CDR2 FQGTGA. This CDR3 region has 13 residues. In the source study's methods: Reference gene primer amplification in the assay estimated nucleated cell counts. The protocol was immunoSEQ multiplex PCR, while the TCRdb copy is restricted to in-frame clones and leaves out a portion. That table furnishes V, J and clone size, whereas the DNA furnished D and trimming. The sample has under 25,000 clones; 80% to 85% are singletons. The TCR was taken from a woman older than 75 with acute or convalescent COVID-19. The chain is built from TRBV7-3 and TRBJ1-1; weak D call: TRBD1 (6 bases). Sequencing was done on a sample of peripheral blood. This CDR3 reads CASSQGSREIAFF. The CDR3 nucleotides read TGTGCCAGCAGCCAGGGGTCCCGTGAGATAGCTTTCTTT.